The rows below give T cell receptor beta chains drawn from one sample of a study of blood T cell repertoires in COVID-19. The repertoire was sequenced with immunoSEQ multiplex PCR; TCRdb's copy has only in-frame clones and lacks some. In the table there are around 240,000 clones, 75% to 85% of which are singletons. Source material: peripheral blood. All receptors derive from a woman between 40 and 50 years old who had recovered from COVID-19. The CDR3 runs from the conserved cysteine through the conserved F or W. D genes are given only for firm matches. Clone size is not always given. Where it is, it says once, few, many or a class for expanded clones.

DNA: TGTGCCAGCTCAGGCCCTAGCGCGGCCGACGAGCAGTACTTC
CDR3: CASSGPSAADEQYF
length: 14
J: TRBJ2-7
V: TRBV18
D: .
size: .

DNA: TGTGCCAGCAGGCAGGGGTTGAACACTGAAGCTTTCTTT
CDR3: CASRQGLNTEAFF
length: 13
J: TRBJ1-1
V: TRBV2
D: .
size: .

DNA: TGTGCCAGCAGCCAACGAACAGGAATCGGGTATGGCTACACCTTC
CDR3: CASSQRTGIGYGYTF
length: 15
J: TRBJ1-2
V: TRBV16
D: .
size: few

DNA: TGTGCCACCAGTGATCCTAGCCAGGGGGAGGATGGCTACACCTTC
CDR3: CATSDPSQGEDGYTF
length: 15
J: TRBJ1-2
V: TRBV24-1
D: TRBD1
size: once

DNA: TGTGCCAGCAGTTACTCGGCGAAGGGGCTCTACGAGCAGTACTTC
CDR3: CASSYSAKGLYEQYF
length: 15
J: TRBJ2-7
V: TRBV6-5
D: .
size: .

DNA: TGCGCCAGCAGCCCACCGGGCACAGATACGCAGTATTTT
CDR3: CASSPPGTDTQYF
length: 13
J: TRBJ2-3
V: TRBV5-1
D: .
size: .

DNA: TGTGCCAGTAGCCTCCTGCCACTGAACTATGGCTACACCTTC
CDR3: CASSLLPLNYGYTF
length: 14
J: TRBJ1-2
V: TRBV19
D: .
size: .

DNA: TGTGCCAGCAGTGAGACTTTCCCGGGACTAGGTACTTCCTACGAGCAGTACTTC
CDR3: CASSETFPGLGTSYEQYF
length: 18
J: TRBJ2-7
V: TRBV2
D: TRBD2
size: .

DNA: TGCGCCAGCAGCTTCTATCCTTTGGGAAAGGGGGTACCCTCCTCGGGGACTGAAGCTTTCTTT
CDR3: CASSFYPLGKGVPSSGTEAFF
length: 21
J: TRBJ1-1
V: TRBV5-1
D: .
size: .

DNA: TGTGCCAGCAGCTTAGCGGCGGCGGGGGACAACAATGAGCAGTTCTTC
CDR3: CASSLAAAGDNNEQFF
length: 16
J: TRBJ2-1
V: TRBV7-2
D: .
size: .

DNA: TGTGCCAGCAGTATTTGGACAGGGGCCGGGGAGCTGTTTTTT
CDR3: CASSIWTGAGELFF
length: 14
J: TRBJ2-2
V: TRBV28
D: TRBD1
size: .

DNA: TGTGCCAGCAGCAGTGACCCAGGGGCCTATGGCTACACCTTC
CDR3: CASSSDPGAYGYTF
length: 14
J: TRBJ1-2
V: TRBV5-5
D: .
size: .

DNA: TGCGCCAGCAGCTGGGACAGGGGGACCGGGGAGCTGTTTTTT
CDR3: CASSWDRGTGELFF
length: 14
J: TRBJ2-2
V: TRBV5-1
D: TRBD1
size: .

DNA: TGTGCCTGGCGGCGGGACAGGGGGAACGCGGGGGCTTTCTTT
CDR3: CAWRRDRGNAGAFF
length: 14
J: TRBJ1-1
V: TRBV30
D: TRBD1
size: .

DNA: TGTGCCAGTACCAACCGGGACAGGGGGTTCCATGAGCAGTTCTTC
CDR3: CASTNRDRGFHEQFF
length: 15
J: TRBJ2-1
V: TRBV19
D: TRBD1
size: .

DNA: TGTGCCAGCAGTGACCGACGGACTAGCGGGGGGTATGAGCAGTTCTTC
CDR3: CASSDRRTSGGYEQFF
length: 16
J: TRBJ2-1
V: TRBV25-1
D: TRBD2
size: few

DNA: TGTGCCAGCAGCCAGACTGCCAATGAGCAGTTCTTC
CDR3: CASSQTANEQFF
length: 12
J: TRBJ2-1
V: TRBV3-1/TRBV3-2
D: .
size: few

DNA: TGTGCCAGCAGTTACTCTCCTGAGGGCTCCTATGGCTACACCTTC
CDR3: CASSYSPEGSYGYTF
length: 15
J: TRBJ1-2
V: TRBV6-6
D: .
size: once

DNA: TGTGCCATCAGTGAGTCTCAGGCTTCTGGTAATTCACCCCTCCACTTT
CDR3: CAISESQASGNSPLHF
length: 16
J: TRBJ1-6
V: TRBV10-3
D: .
size: .

DNA: TGTGCCACCAGTGATTTCTCAGATACGCAGTATTTT
CDR3: CATSDFSDTQYF
length: 12
J: TRBJ2-3
V: TRBV24-1
D: .
size: .

DNA: TGTGCCAGTAGTATAGGTAACAGGGGCACAGATACGCAGTATTTT
CDR3: CASSIGNRGTDTQYF
length: 15
J: TRBJ2-3
V: TRBV19
D: .
size: .

DNA: TGTGCCAGCAGCAATGCCCAGGGGGCTAGGAGGGGGAGCAATCAGCCCCAGCATTTT
CDR3: CASSNAQGARRGSNQPQHF
length: 19
J: TRBJ1-5
V: TRBV21-1
D: .
size: few

DNA: TGTGCCAGCAGTCCACCCCGGGACAGGAATTCACCCCTCCACTTT
CDR3: CASSPPRDRNSPLHF
length: 15
J: TRBJ1-6
V: TRBV3-1/TRBV3-2
D: TRBD1
size: .

DNA: TGTGCCAGCAGCCCCAGGGGCTACGAGCAGTACTTC
CDR3: CASSPRGYEQYF
length: 12
J: TRBJ2-7
V: TRBV5-6
D: .
size: .

DNA: TGCGCCAGCGGCGGGGCACCTAATGAAAAACTGTTTTTT
CDR3: CASGGAPNEKLFF
length: 13
J: TRBJ1-4
V: TRBV5-1
D: .
size: .

DNA: TGCGCCAGCAGCCCTCAAGCGAACACTGAAGCTTTCTTT
CDR3: CASSPQANTEAFF
length: 13
J: TRBJ1-1
V: TRBV5-1
D: .
size: .

DNA: TGTGCCAGCAGAAGCGACAGGGTCACTGAAGCTTTCTTT
CDR3: CASRSDRVTEAFF
length: 13
J: TRBJ1-1
V: TRBV6-5
D: TRBD1
size: .

DNA: TGTGCCAGCAGCTTGGTTGCGGGGGGCAGAGGAGGGACAGATACGCAGTATTTT
CDR3: CASSLVAGGRGGTDTQYF
length: 18
J: TRBJ2-3
V: TRBV5-5
D: TRBD2
size: .

DNA: TGCGCCAGCAGCCTCACGGACAGAAATCAGCCCCAGCATTTT
CDR3: CASSLTDRNQPQHF
length: 14
J: TRBJ1-5
V: TRBV4-1
D: .
size: few

DNA: TGTGCCAGCAGCGTAGCCCGATTAGCGGGGGCGGGGACCGGGGAGCTGTTTTTT
CDR3: CASSVARLAGAGTGELFF
length: 18
J: TRBJ2-2
V: TRBV9
D: TRBD2
size: .

DNA: TGTGCCAGCAGCTTCCCCAATGGACAAAGTGAAGCTTTCTTT
CDR3: CASSFPNGQSEAFF
length: 14
J: TRBJ1-1
V: TRBV13
D: .
size: .

DNA: TGTGCCAGCAGCTTAATGGGCAGGTGGGACAGGGAGCACTATGGCTACACCTTC
CDR3: CASSLMGRWDREHYGYTF
length: 18
J: TRBJ1-2
V: TRBV13
D: TRBD1
size: .

DNA: TGCGCCAGCAGCAGGGAGGGACCACATACTTACGAGCAGTACTTC
CDR3: CASSREGPHTYEQYF
length: 15
J: TRBJ2-7
V: TRBV5-1
D: TRBD2
size: .

DNA: TGCAGCGTTGAAGATCGGTACGGGAGCTATGGCTACACCTTC
CDR3: CSVEDRYGSYGYTF
length: 14
J: TRBJ1-2
V: TRBV29-1
D: .
size: many

DNA: TGTGCCAGCAGCCCCCGACTAGCGGGGAGCACAGATACGCAGTATTTT
CDR3: CASSPRLAGSTDTQYF
length: 16
J: TRBJ2-3
V: TRBV9
D: TRBD2
size: .

DNA: TGTGCCAGCAGTTTAAAAGGCTCATTTGGGGGAGGTTCACCCCTCCACTTT
CDR3: CASSLKGSFGGGSPLHF
length: 17
J: TRBJ1-6
V: TRBV28
D: .
size: once

DNA: TGCAGTGCTAGTGTTCCCCGACTCGCTAACTATGGCTACACCTTC
CDR3: CSASVPRLANYGYTF
length: 15
J: TRBJ1-2
V: TRBV20-1
D: .
size: .

DNA: TGTGCCAGCAGCCAAGATCCAGGGCGTGGTACTGAAGCTTTCTTT
CDR3: CASSQDPGRGTEAFF
length: 15
J: TRBJ1-1
V: TRBV4-2
D: .
size: .

DNA: TGTGCCAGCAGCCAAGAGCTACTAGCGGGGGACACAGATACGCAGTATTTT
CDR3: CASSQELLAGDTDTQYF
length: 17
J: TRBJ2-3
V: TRBV4-2
D: TRBD2
size: .

DNA: TGTGCCAGCAGTGCAAACACAGGGGACACTAATGAAAAACTGTTTTTT
CDR3: CASSANTGDTNEKLFF
length: 16
J: TRBJ1-4
V: TRBV2
D: TRBD1
size: .

DNA: TGTGCCGTCAGACAGGCGAGCACCGGGGAGCTGTTTTTT
CDR3: CAVRQASTGELFF
length: 13
J: TRBJ2-2
V: TRBV6-6
D: .
size: .

DNA: TGTGCCAGCAGTTTATCGACAGGCAAGAATGAAAAACTGTTTTTT
CDR3: CASSLSTGKNEKLFF
length: 15
J: TRBJ1-4
V: TRBV27
D: .
size: few

DNA: TGTGCCACCAGTGCAGGGTCGACCGGGGAGCTGTTTTTT
CDR3: CATSAGSTGELFF
length: 13
J: TRBJ2-2
V: TRBV24-1
D: .
size: .

DNA: TGTGCCAGCAGCTTAACTACCAGAGGTCCGCCCTACGAGCAGTACTTC
CDR3: CASSLTTRGPPYEQYF
length: 16
J: TRBJ2-7
V: TRBV7-3
D: .
size: .

DNA: TGTGCCAGCAGCTTAACTACAGGGGACTATGGCTACACCTTC
CDR3: CASSLTTGDYGYTF
length: 14
J: TRBJ1-2
V: TRBV7-8
D: TRBD1
size: .

DNA: TGTGCCAGCAACAGGGGGCCCCAGGGGGGAAACACCATATATTTT
CDR3: CASNRGPQGGNTIYF
length: 15
J: TRBJ1-3
V: TRBV5-8
D: TRBD1
size: .

DNA: TGTGCCAGCAGCGCAAGTCCTGACAGTTGGAATCAGCCCCAGCATTTT
CDR3: CASSASPDSWNQPQHF
length: 16
J: TRBJ1-5
V: TRBV9
D: .
size: .

DNA: TGTGCCAGCAGTCGTGGGACAGGCGAAAAACTGTTTTTT
CDR3: CASSRGTGEKLFF
length: 13
J: TRBJ1-4
V: TRBV2
D: TRBD1
size: .